The present entry profiles one T cell receptor beta chain with its context. The assay was immunoSEQ multiplex PCR, and TCRdb's table has in-frame clones only and misses some. The sample lists 25,000 to 35,000 clones; approximately 88% were seen once. This sample is part of a study of OX40 agonist ivuxolimab in advanced cancers. Germline lookup yields CDR1 MNHEY and CDR2 SMNVEV (reference sequence). Losses at the gene ends were 3 bases for V and 1 base for J; bases not matched to a gene: 5. This CDR3 comprises 16 residues. This clonotype was sampled from an adult with an advanced solid tumor such as melanoma, head and neck, liver or kidney cancer. The starting material was CD4+ or CD8+ T cells sorted from blood, obtained in a trial of the OX40 agonist ivuxolimab. The gene calls are TRBV27 and TRBJ2-2; 7 bases agree with TRBD1. As DNA, the CDR3 is TGTGCCAGCAGTTTGATGGGGACAGTGAACACCGGGGAGCTGTTTTTT. It translates to CASSLMGTVNTGELFF.